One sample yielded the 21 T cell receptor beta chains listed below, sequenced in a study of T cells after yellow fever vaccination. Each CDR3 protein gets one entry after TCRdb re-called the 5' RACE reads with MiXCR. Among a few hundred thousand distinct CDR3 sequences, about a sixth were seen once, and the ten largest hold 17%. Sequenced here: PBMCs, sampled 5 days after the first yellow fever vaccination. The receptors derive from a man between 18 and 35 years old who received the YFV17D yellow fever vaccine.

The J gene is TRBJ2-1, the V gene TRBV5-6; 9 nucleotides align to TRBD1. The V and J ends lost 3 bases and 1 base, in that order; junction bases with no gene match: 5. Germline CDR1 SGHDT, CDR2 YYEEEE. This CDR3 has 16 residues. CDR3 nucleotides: TGTGCCAGCAGCTCGGACAGGGGTTTTTCCTACAATGAGCAGTTCTTC. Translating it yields CASSSDRGFSYNEQFF.

DNA of the CDR3: TGCAGTGCTCACTACACCCGCTCGGACAATGAGCAGTTCTTC. The encoded protein is CSAHYTRSDNEQFF. The rearrangement links TRBV20-1 to TRBJ2-1; D not certain. Germline CDR1 and CDR2: DFQATT and SNEGSKA (reference sequence). The CDR3 spans 14 residues. V lost 5 bases and J lost 5, with 16 bases in between.

This CDR3 reads CASTSPGTGPTYEQYV. In nucleotides, the CDR3 is TGTGCCAGCACCTCCCCGGGGACAGGGCCTACCTACGAGCAGTACGTC. This chain links TRBV6-2 or TRBV6-3 with TRBJ2-7, with 9 bases fitting TRBD1. The trim removed 7 bases at V and 2 bases at J, leaving 12 bases unmatched. The CDR3 is 16 residues long. The germline V gene encodes CDR1 MNHEY and CDR2 SVGEGT.

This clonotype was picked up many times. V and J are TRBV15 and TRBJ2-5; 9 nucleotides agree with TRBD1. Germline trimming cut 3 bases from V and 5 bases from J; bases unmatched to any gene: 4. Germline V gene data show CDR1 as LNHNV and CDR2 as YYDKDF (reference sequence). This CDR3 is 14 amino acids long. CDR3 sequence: CATSSTGGWETQYF. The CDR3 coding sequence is TGTGCCACCAGCAGTACAGGGGGCTGGGAGACCCAGTACTTC.

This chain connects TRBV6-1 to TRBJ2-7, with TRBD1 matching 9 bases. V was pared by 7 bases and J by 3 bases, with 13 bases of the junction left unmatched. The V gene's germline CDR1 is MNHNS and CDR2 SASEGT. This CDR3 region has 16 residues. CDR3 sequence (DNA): TGTGCCAGCACCTACGGTCCCGGGACAGGGCACTACGAGCAGTACGTC. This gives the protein CASTYGPGTGHYEQYV.

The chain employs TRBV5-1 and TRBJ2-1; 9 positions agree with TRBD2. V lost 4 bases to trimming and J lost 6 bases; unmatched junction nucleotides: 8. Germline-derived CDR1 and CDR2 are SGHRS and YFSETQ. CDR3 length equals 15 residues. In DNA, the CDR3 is TGCGCCAGCAGCCCAACCGGGACTAGCTTCAATGAGCAGTTCTTC. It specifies CASSPTGTSFNEQFF.

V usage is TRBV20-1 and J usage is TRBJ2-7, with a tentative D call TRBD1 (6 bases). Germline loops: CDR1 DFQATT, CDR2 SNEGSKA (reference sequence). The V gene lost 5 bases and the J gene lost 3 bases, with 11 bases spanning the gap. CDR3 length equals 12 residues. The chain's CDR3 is CSADGQNYEQYF. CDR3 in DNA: TGCAGTGCTGACGGACAGAACTACGAGCAGTACTTC.

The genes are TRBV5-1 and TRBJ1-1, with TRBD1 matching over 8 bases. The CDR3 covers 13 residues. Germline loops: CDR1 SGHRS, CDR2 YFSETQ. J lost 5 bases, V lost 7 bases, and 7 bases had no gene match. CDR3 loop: CASSTGERTEAFF. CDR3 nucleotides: TGCGCCAGCTCGACAGGGGAGAGGACTGAAGCTTTCTTT.

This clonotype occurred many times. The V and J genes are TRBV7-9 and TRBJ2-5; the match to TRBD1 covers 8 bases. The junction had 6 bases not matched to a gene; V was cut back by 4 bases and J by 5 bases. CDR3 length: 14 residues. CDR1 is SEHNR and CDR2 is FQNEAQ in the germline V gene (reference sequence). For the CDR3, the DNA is TGTGCCAGCAGCTCTCAGGGGGCGTGGGAGACCCAGTACTTC. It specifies CASSSQGAWETQYF.

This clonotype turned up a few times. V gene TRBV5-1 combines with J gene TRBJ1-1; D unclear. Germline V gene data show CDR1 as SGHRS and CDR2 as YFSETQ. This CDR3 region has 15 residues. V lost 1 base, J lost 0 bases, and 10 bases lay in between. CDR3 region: CASSLLPGMNTEAFF. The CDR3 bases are TGCGCCAGCAGCTTGCTCCCGGGGATGAACACTGAAGCTTTCTTT.

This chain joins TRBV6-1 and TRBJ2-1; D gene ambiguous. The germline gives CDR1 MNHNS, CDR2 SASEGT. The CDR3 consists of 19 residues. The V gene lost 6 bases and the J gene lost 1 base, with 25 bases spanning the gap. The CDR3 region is CASRTDSRAESQSYNEQFF. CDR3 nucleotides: TGTGCCAGCAGAACGGATAGTCGGGCTGAAAGCCAGTCCTACAATGAGCAGTTCTTC.

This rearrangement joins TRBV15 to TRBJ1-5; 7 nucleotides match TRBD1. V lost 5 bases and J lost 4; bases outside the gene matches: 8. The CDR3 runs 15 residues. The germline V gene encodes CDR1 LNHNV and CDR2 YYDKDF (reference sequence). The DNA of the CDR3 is TGTGCCACCAGCCGCTTGACAGGGTCAAATCAGCCCCAGCATTTT. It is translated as CATSRLTGSNQPQHF.

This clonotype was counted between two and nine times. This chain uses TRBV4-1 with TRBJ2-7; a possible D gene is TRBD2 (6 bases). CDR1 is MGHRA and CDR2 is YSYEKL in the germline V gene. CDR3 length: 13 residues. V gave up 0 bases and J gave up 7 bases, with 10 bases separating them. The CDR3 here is CASSQEWTNEQYF. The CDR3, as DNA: TGCGCCAGCAGCCAAGAGTGGACTAATGAGCAGTACTTC.

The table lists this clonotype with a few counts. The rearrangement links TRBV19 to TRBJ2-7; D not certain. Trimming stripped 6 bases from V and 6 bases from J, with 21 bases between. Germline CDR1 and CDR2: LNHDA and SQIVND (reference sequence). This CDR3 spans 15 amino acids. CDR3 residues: CASSQIDRHGIEQYF. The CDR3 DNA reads TGTGCCAGTAGCCAGATAGACCGACATGGGATCGAGCAGTACTTC.

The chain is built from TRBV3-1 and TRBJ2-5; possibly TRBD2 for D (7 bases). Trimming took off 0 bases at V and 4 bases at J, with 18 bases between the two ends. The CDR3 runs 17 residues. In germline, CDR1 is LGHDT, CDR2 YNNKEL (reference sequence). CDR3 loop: CASSQDGLGGPGETQYF. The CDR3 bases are TGTGCCAGCAGCCAAGATGGATTGGGGGGGCCGGGAGAGACCCAGTACTTC.

The CDR3 loop reads CASSFAVAAQMNTEAFF. The DNA for the CDR3 is TGCGCCAGCAGCTTTGCCGTGGCAGCCCAAATGAACACTGAAGCTTTCTTT. The V gene is TRBV5-1, the J gene TRBJ1-1, with no clear D. The V end was cut by 2 bases, the J end by 0 bases, with 17 bases between. The length of the CDR3 is 17 residues. Per the germline V gene, CDR1 is SGHRS and CDR2 is YFSETQ. The complete variable domain, with remaining parts taken from reference TRBV5-1 and TRBJ1-1, reads KAGVTQTPRYLIKTRGQQVTLSCSPISGHRSVSWYQQTPGQGLQFLFEYFSETQRNKGNFPGRFSGRQFSNSRSEMNVSTLELGDSALYLCASSFAVAAQMNTEAFFGQGTRLTVV.

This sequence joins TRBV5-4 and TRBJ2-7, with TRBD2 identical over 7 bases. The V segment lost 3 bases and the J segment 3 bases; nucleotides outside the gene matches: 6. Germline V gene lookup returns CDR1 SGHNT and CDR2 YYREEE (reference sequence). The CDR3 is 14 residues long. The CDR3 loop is CASSWGGVIYEQYF. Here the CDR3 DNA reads TGTGCCAGCAGCTGGGGGGGGGTAATCTACGAGCAGTACTTC.

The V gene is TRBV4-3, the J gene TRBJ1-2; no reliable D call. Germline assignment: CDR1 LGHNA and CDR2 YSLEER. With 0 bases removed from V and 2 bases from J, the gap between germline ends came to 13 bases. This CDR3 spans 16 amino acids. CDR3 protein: CASSQDQAGGNYGYTF. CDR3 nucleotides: TGCGCCAGCAGCCAAGATCAGGCAGGAGGGAACTATGGCTACACCTTC.

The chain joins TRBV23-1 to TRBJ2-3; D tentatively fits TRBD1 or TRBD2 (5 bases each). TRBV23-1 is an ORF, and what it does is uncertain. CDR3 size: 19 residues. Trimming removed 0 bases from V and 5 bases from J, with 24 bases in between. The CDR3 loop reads CASSQSGGRVFKKGDTQYF. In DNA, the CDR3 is TGCGCCAGCAGTCAATCTGGGGGACGCGTCTTCAAAAAGGGAGATACGCAGTATTTT.

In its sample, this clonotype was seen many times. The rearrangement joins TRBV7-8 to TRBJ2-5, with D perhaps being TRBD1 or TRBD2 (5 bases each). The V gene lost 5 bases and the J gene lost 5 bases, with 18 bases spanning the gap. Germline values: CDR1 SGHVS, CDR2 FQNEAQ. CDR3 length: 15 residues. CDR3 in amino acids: CASSLGPPKGETQYF. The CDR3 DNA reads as TGTGCCAGCAGCCTGGGACCACCGAAGGGGGAGACCCAGTACTTC.

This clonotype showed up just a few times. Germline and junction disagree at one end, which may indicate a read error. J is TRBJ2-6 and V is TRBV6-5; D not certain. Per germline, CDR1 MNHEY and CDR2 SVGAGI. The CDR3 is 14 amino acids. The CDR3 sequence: CASSSLSGANVLTF. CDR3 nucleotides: TGTGCCAGTAGTTCCCTCTCTGGGGCCAACGTCCTGACTTTC.